The 5 T cell receptor beta chains below all came from one sample that was sequenced in a study of cytotoxic CD8 clonotypes in ibrutinib-treated CLL. Clones were sequenced by immunoSEQ multiplex PCR, and TCRdb holds only the in-frame ones, with some missing. Of approximately 150,000 clones detected, roughly four fifths appear once; the ten largest clones hold 3.5% to 5.5%. Sequences were derived from PBMCs, sampled after 24 months of ibrutinib treatment. The receptors were gathered from a human donor with chronic lymphocytic leukemia.

The chain combines TRBV5-6 with TRBJ1-4; D is uncertain. The CDR3 is 14 residues long. Germline V gene lookup returns CDR1 SGHDT and CDR2 YYEEEE. The V end lost 2 bases, the J end lost 5 bases, and 10 bases lay between the germline ends. The CDR3 DNA reads as TGTGCCAGCAGCTTTGAACCGAAGAATGAAAAACTGTTTTTT. This sequence encodes CASSFEPKNEKLFF.

This chain joins TRBV28 and TRBJ2-1; a possible D gene is TRBD1 (5 bases). V lost 2 bases and J lost 6, with 11 bases in between. Germline CDR1 MDHEN, CDR2 SYDVKM. The CDR3 runs to 14 residues. The CDR3 nucleotides read TGTGCCAGCAGTTTAGTAGGGGCCCTCAATGAGCAGTTCTTC. This sequence encodes CASSLVGALNEQFF.

The chain employs TRBV11-2 and TRBJ2-5; TRBD2 matches 9 bases. The CDR3 runs 16 residues. V gave up 6 bases and J gave up 4 bases; unmatched junction bases: 12. Germline CDR1 SGHAT, CDR2 FQNNGV. CDR3 protein: CASSHWGSGSLETQYF. The CDR3 region has the DNA TGTGCCAGCAGTCATTGGGGTAGCGGGAGTTTAGAGACCCAGTACTTC.

The table lists this clone with a count of one. The chain has TRBV6-5 and TRBJ1-5; a possible D gene is TRBD1 (5 bases). CDR3 length: 13 residues. Trimming stripped 11 bases from V and 2 bases from J, with 13 bases between. Germline values: CDR1 MNHEY, CDR2 SVGAGI. The CDR3 bases are TGTGCCTCTGGGACGAACCGCAATCAGCCCCAGCATTTT. This sequence encodes CASGTNRNQPQHF.

V usage is TRBV7-9 and J usage is TRBJ1-5; 8 nucleotides match TRBD1. From germline, CDR1 is SEHNR and CDR2 FQNEAQ (reference sequence). CDR3 length: 18 residues. The J segment lost 4 bases and the V segment lost 3 bases, leaving 14 bases of the junction unmatched. CDR3 loop: CASSFGRPQGARNQPQHF. In nucleotides, the CDR3 is TGTGCCAGCAGCTTCGGCCGGCCTCAGGGGGCCAGGAATCAGCCCCAGCATTTT.